The 25 T cell receptor beta chains in this list originate from one sample, sequenced in a study of regulatory T cells in long-lasting Graves disease. Sequencing libraries for TCR beta were prepared with iRepertoire HTBI primers and Arm-PCR of CDR3 regions. In TCRdb, the multiplex PCR reads were re-called with MiXCR into one record per CDR3 protein. The data hold around 420,000 distinct CDR3 sequences, with 15% observed a single time. The time point is: newly diagnosed GD, antithyroid drugs for less than 3 months. RNA extracted from PBMCs served as the sequencing template. This material consisted of peripheral blood mononuclear cells (PBMCs), taken at new diagnosis, from a patient treated with antithyroid drugs. The receptors were gathered from a female donor with Graves disease.

In its sample, this clonotype was seen many times. The chain uses TRBV12-3 or TRBV12-4 and TRBJ2-1, with unresolved D. The V gene lost 3 bases and the J gene lost 7 bases, with 10 bases spanning the gap. CDR3 length: 13 residues. This CDR3 is CASSFGRANEQFF. The CDR3 DNA is TGTGCCAGCAGTTTTGGAAGGGCGAATGAGCAGTTCTTC.

This clonotype was counted ten times or more. This chain links TRBV4-3 with TRBJ2-3; D remains unclear. Germline CDR1 LGHNA, CDR2 YSLEER. The CDR3 has 14 amino acids. V lost 0 bases and J 2 bases, leaving 6 bases between the germline ends. The CDR3 sequence: CASSQDYLTDTQYF. The CDR3 DNA reads as TGCGCCAGCAGCCAAGATTACCTCACAGATACGCAGTATTTT.

This clonotype appeared a few times. The genes are TRBV5-6 and TRBJ1-3; possibly TRBD1 for D (5 bases). This CDR3 has 16 residues. V dropped 7 bases and J dropped 4 bases, with 21 bases sitting between them. CDR1 is SGHDT and CDR2 is YYEEEE in the germline V gene. CDR3: CASLPPFTGPGNTIYF. CDR3 coding DNA: TGTGCCAGCCTACCCCCATTCACAGGCCCGGGAAACACCATATATTTT.

There are many counts of this clonotype. This chain joins TRBV12-3 or TRBV12-4 and TRBJ2-3; a possible D gene is TRBD1 (5 bases). The CDR3 extends over 15 amino acids. Trimming took off 5 bases at V and 0 bases at J, with 12 bases between the two ends. CDR3 in amino acids: CASSPGILSTDTQYF. CDR3 in DNA: TGTGCCAGCAGTCCAGGGATCCTAAGCACAGATACGCAGTATTTT.

This clonotype has a count of ten or more. This chain joins TRBV3-1 and TRBJ2-2; no reliable D call. The V gene's germline CDR1 is LGHDT and CDR2 YNNKEL (reference sequence). This CDR3 is built from 15 residues. V was cut by 1 base and J by 2 bases, with 8 bases left in between. The CDR3: CASSQVPDNTGELFF. CDR3 coding DNA: TGTGCCAGCAGCCAAGTCCCAGACAACACCGGGGAGCTGTTTTTT.

This clonotype came up a few times. The V and J genes are TRBV20-1 and TRBJ2-1, with TRBD2 matching 8 bases. The V gene's germline CDR1 is DFQATT and CDR2 SNEGSKA (reference sequence). CDR3 length: 14 amino acids. V dropped 1 base and J dropped 4; count of bases not matched to a gene: 3. Here the CDR3 reads CSARAIAGYNEQFF. CDR3 in DNA: TGCAGTGCTAGAGCAATAGCGGGATACAATGAGCAGTTCTTC.

This clonotype was counted between two and nine times. Possible read error: a much larger clone is one base away. The chain is built from TRBV11-2 and TRBJ2-1; no clear D gene. The J call may be in error: the DNA end matches TRBJ2-5 better. The germline V gene has CDR1 SGHAT and CDR2 FQNNGV. CDR3 length: 14 residues. The chain's CDR3 is CASSLQASQETQYF. Here the CDR3 DNA reads TGTGCCAGCAGCCTCCAAGCTTCTCAAGAGACCCAGTACTTC.

This clonotype was detected ten times or more. This rearrangement joins TRBV12-5 to TRBJ1-6, with D maybe TRBD1 (6 bases). V dropped 6 bases and J dropped 3 bases, with 9 bases sitting between them. This CDR3 contains 14 residues. Germline lookup yields CDR1 LGHNT and CDR2 FRNRAP. The CDR3 here is CASGHRVYNSPLHF. In nucleotides, the CDR3 is TGTGCTAGTGGCCACAGGGTCTATAATTCACCCCTCCACTTT.

In this sample, this clonotype turned up many times. The chain links TRBV27 to TRBJ1-1; no firm D call. V lost 6 bases, J lost 1 base, and 6 bases lay in between. Germline V CDR1 and CDR2: MNHEY, SMNVEV (reference sequence). The CDR3 length is 12 residues. DNA of the CDR3: TGTGCCAGCAGGAAACAGAACACTGAAGCTTTCTTT. Translation gives CASRKQNTEAFF.

This clonotype was counted at least ten times. V and J are TRBV11-2 and TRBJ2-1; 9 nucleotides match TRBD1. This CDR3 spans 15 amino acids. The germline CDR1 and CDR2 sequences are SGHAT and FQNNGV. The junction had 5 bases not matched to a gene; V was cut back by 5 bases and J by 3 bases. The CDR3 nucleotides are TGTGCCAGCAGCCCAAGGGACAGGGACTACAATGAGCAGTTCTTC. Translating gives CASSPRDRDYNEQFF.

As for this clonotype: This may be a read error: a much more frequent sequence differs by one nucleotide. The gene calls are TRBV27 and TRBJ1-5; D is perhaps TRBD1 (5 bases). The V end lost 2 bases, the J end lost 5 bases, and 10 bases lay between the germline ends. CDR1 is MNHEY and CDR2 is SMNVEV in the germline V gene (reference sequence). The CDR3 contains 14 residues. The CDR3 nucleotides read TGTGCCAGCAGTTTACCATGGGGGGATCAGCCCCAGCATTTT. Translated, it gives CASSLPWGDQPQHF.

This clonotype was counted only a few times. CDR3 DNA: TGTGCCAGCAGTGAAATATCAGGGCGAAACACTGAAGCTTTCTTT. This gives the protein CASSEISGRNTEAFF. The chain links TRBV25-1 to TRBJ1-1; D possibly corresponds to TRBD1 (5 bases). Germline CDR1 reads MGHDK; CDR2 reads SYGVNS. V was pared by 2 bases and J by 2 bases, with 12 bases between. The CDR3 totals 15 residues.

This clonotype was counted at least ten times. V is TRBV6-2 or TRBV6-3 and J is TRBJ2-1, with D unclear. This CDR3 region has 15 residues. Germline V CDR1 and CDR2: MNHEY, SVGEGT. V was shortened by 1 base and J by 4 bases, with 11 bases between the two germline ends. The chain's CDR3 is CASSYYPSSYNEQFF. The CDR3 coding sequence is TGTGCCAGCAGTTACTACCCGTCCTCATACAATGAGCAGTTCTTC.

This clonotype was found many times. The rearrangement links TRBV11-3 to TRBJ2-1; D unclear. V lost 2 bases to trimming and J lost 8 bases, with 22 bases between them. The CDR3 length is 17 residues. The germline V gene has CDR1 SGHNT and CDR2 YENEEA. The CDR3 DNA follows: TGTGCCAGCAGCTTACCCCCGATGAGTGACGCGGCTCATGAGCAGTTCTTC. Residues: CASSLPPMSDAAHEQFF.

Many counts were recorded for this clonotype. The rearrangement joins TRBV18 to TRBJ1-2; no reliable D call. Between the trimmed V and J ends, which lost 3 bases and 2 bases, there was a span of 7 bases. There are 13 residues in the CDR3. Germline assignment: CDR1 KGHSH and CDR2 LQKENI. CDR3 nucleotides: TGTGCCAGCTCACCCCCGGGGAACTATGGCTACACCTTC. It translates to CASSPPGNYGYTF.

Only a few counts were recorded for this clonotype. This sequence joins TRBV4-3 and TRBJ2-7; 7 positions match TRBD2. This CDR3 is 18 amino acids long. Germline assignment: CDR1 LGHNA and CDR2 YSLEER. J lost 3 bases, V lost 4 bases, and 18 bases had no gene match. The CDR3 sequence is CASSRLVGTGREFYEQYF. The CDR3 DNA reads TGCGCCAGCAGCCGCCTCGTGGGAACTGGGCGGGAGTTCTACGAGCAGTACTTC.

In its sample, this clonotype was seen many times. The rearrangement uses TRBV6-2 or TRBV6-3 and TRBJ2-1; TRBD2 matches 9 bases. CDR3 length: 19 residues. Germline V gene data show CDR1 as MNHEY and CDR2 as SVGEGT. Losses at the gene ends were 1 base for V and 2 bases for J; bases not matched to a gene: 12. For the CDR3, the DNA is TGTGCCAGCAGTTACTTGCGACAGATAGCGGGGGTAACCTACAATGAGCAGTTCTTC. This encodes CASSYLRQIAGVTYNEQFF.

This clonotype has a handful of counts. The V and J genes are TRBV12-3 or TRBV12-4 and TRBJ2-1; D not resolved. The CDR3 length is 15 residues. V lost 4 bases to trimming and J lost 0 bases, with 10 bases between them. CDR3 in DNA: TGTGCCAGCAGTTCGACTGGCTACTCCTACAATGAGCAGTTCTTC. It yields the protein CASSSTGYSYNEQFF.

This clonotype showed up many times. The chain carries TRBV9 and TRBJ2-1; D assignment may be TRBD1 or TRBD2 (5 bases each). Germline CDR1 SGDLS, CDR2 YYNGEE. Trimming cost V 1 base and J 8 bases, with 16 bases left between them. CDR3 size: 15 residues. CDR3 residues: CASSVTEAGRDEQFF. Here the CDR3 DNA reads TGTGCCAGCAGCGTAACCGAAGCAGGGCGGGATGAGCAGTTCTTC.

The sample holds many counts of this clonotype. This chain uses TRBV12-3 or TRBV12-4 with TRBJ2-1; a possible D gene is TRBD2 (5 bases). This CDR3 has 15 residues. V was pared by 4 bases and J by 7 bases, with 17 bases between. DNA of the CDR3: TGTGCCAGCAGTTCCCATATGGATGGGAGTAATGAGCAGTTCTTC. Amino acid sequence: CASSSHMDGSNEQFF.

The sample holds many counts of this clonotype. This rearrangement joins TRBV4-1 to TRBJ1-1; perhaps TRBD1 as D (5 bases). CDR1 MGHRA and CDR2 YSYEKL come from the germline V gene. This CDR3 spans 13 amino acids. The V end lost 3 bases, the J end lost 1 base, and 6 bases lay between the germline ends. The CDR3 nucleotides read TGCGCCAGCAGCCAGACAGAGAACACTGAAGCTTTCTTT. Protein product: CASSQTENTEAFF.

The chain combines TRBV7-2 with TRBJ2-7, with TRBD2 matching over 8 bases. Germline assignment: CDR1 SGHTA and CDR2 FQGNSA. This CDR3 is built from 15 residues. J lost 5 bases, V lost 5 bases, and 11 bases had no gene match. CDR3 loop: CASSQSGTSVHEQYF. The DNA of the CDR3 is TGTGCCAGCAGCCAATCCGGGACTAGTGTCCACGAGCAGTACTTC.

V is TRBV7-3 and J is TRBJ2-2; D is possibly TRBD1 or TRBD2 (5 bases each). Germline CDR1 is SGHTA and CDR2 is FQGTGA. Deletions cut 5 bases from V and 6 bases from J, with 13 bases between. CDR3 length: 14 residues. The CDR3 bases are TGTGCCAGCAGCCCCGGGACCCTGGCCGGGGAGCTGTTTTTT. Translated, it gives CASSPGTLAGELFF.

This clonotype was picked up many times. This chain links TRBV27 with TRBJ1-5; D gene uncertain. This CDR3 region has 13 residues. Germline V gene lookup returns CDR1 MNHEY and CDR2 SMNVEV (reference sequence). Trimming shortened V by 4 bases and J by 1 base, and 5 bases separated the two germline ends. The CDR3 DNA reads as TGTGCCAGCAGTTCCTGGAGCAATCAGCCCCAGCATTTT. As protein: CASSSWSNQPQHF.

This clonotype was found many times. The rearrangement links TRBV2 to TRBJ1-2; TRBD1 matches 7 bases. The CDR3 runs to 14 residues. V shed 5 bases and J 4 bases; nucleotides not matched to a gene: 7. Germline CDR1 is SNHLY and CDR2 is FYNNEI. The CDR3 spells CASSPDRRAYGYTF. The CDR3 DNA reads TGTGCCAGCAGTCCGGACAGGAGAGCCTATGGCTACACCTTC.